The sequence of this TCR beta chain was determined in a study of blood T cell repertoires in COVID-19. Background on the study: The United States, Italy and Spain supplied acute and convalescent COVID-19 samples. The analysed material was cDNA or gDNA that came from T cells, B-cell-depleted T cells, or PBMCs.

Repertoires were generated with immunoSEQ multiplex PCR, while TCRdb's copy carries only in-frame clones and drops some. This table has fewer than 250,000 clones, around four fifths appearing once. Individuals in the exposed group had encountered a COVID-19 case within 2 weeks preceding study entry. Germline V gene lookup returns CDR1 LNHDA and CDR2 SQIVND (reference sequence). The ends lost 7 bases at V and 0 bases at J; junction bases unmatched: 4. This CDR3 has 15 residues. Specimen: PBMCs or T cells enriched from blood (not recorded which). The clonotype originates from a woman aged 40 to 50 who had been exposed to COVID-19. The chain carries TRBV19 and TRBJ1-3; TRBD1 matches at 9 bases. In DNA form, the CDR3 reads TGTGCCAGTAACCCGACAGGGGGCTCTGGAAACACCATATATTTT. This sequence encodes CASNPTGGSGNTIYF.